This T cell receptor beta chain is drawn from a study of shared clonotypes between healthy human individuals. About the research overall: Each donor contributed plates that comprised three CD4 naive, three CD4 memory, two CD8 naive and one CD8 memory. The study's findings and limits: Generation probabilities of non-shared clonotypes were lower (relative to those shared by all four donors).

There are 14 residues in the CDR3. V shed 5 bases and J shed 2 bases, with 13 bases lying between them. Looked up from germline, CDR1 is SGHTA and CDR2 is FQGNSA. The sample holds one count of this clone. Its target is not known. Other DNA sequences in this sample translate to the same CDR3. Evenly divided among several immunoSEQ plates was the genomic DNA of each subset. Per the authors' pipeline: Junction-only sequences produced by ImmunoSEQ had no quality scores, so filtering differed. TCRdb's copy holds only in-frame clones and misses some; the assay was immunoSEQ multiplex PCR. From that table come the V and J calls and clone size; the DNA was used to work out D and trimming. The sample includes over a million clones, roughly 80% seen only once; the top ten take about 1.5%.

The sample comprised memory CD4+ T cells sorted from blood. As for subset: CD45RA-negative fraction. The gene calls are TRBV7-2 and TRBJ2-7; D may be TRBD1 or TRBD2 (5 bases each). The clonotype originates from a man between 18 and 29 years old in good health. CDR3 in DNA: TGTGCCAGCAGCATCTCCGGGACCGCCTACGAGCAGTACTTC. Translation gives CASSISGTAYEQYF.